This record looks at one T cell receptor beta chain sequence and its context. No antigen is known for it. No much larger clonotype is one base removed from it; base qualities were not supplied. Looking up the germline V gene yields CDR1 MGHRA and CDR2 YSYEKL. Trimming accounts for 4 bases at V and 0 bases at J, while the number of junction bases matched to no gene is 4. From the cysteine up to the phenylalanine, the CDR3 has a length of 17 residues. This entry keeps only the CDR3 DNA: 51 bases, framed from base 1. The data stem from a study of blood T cell repertoires in COVID-19 (TCRdb year 2020). About the full investigation: Samples covering the acute and convalescent phases of COVID-19 were provided by collaborators in the United States, Italy and Spain. The material from the prospective study consisted of cDNA or gDNA derived from T cells, B-cell-depleted T cells, or PBMCs. Subjects who had been exposed to COVID-19, were actively infected with it, or had recovered from it provided the deeply sampled blood TCRbeta repertoires that made up the dataset. Where available, HLA class I and class II types were taken from metadata supplied by the sample provider and were not determined by assay-based typing. The sample metadata nearly always contained a de-identified subject ID, COVID-19 status, age in years and sex. The repertoires were made available in a free public database intended to serve as a resource for research on the immune response to SARS-CoV-2. The samples were drawn from the first 160 participants of the ongoing ImmuneRACE study and from roughly 1,300 subjects provided by 6 global collaborators.

Whole blood was collected in K2EDTA tubes by collaborating institutions according to the institutions' own protocols. For TCRbeta analysis, collaborators shipped samples as frozen whole blood, isolated PBMCs, or DNA extracted from either of those sample types. TCRbeta CDR3 regions were amplified from genomic DNA by means of the immunoSEQ Assay, a bias-controlled multiplex PCR. Per the original workflow: The number of nucleated cells in each sample was estimated by amplification of reference gene primers within the assay. To quantify the absolute abundance of each unique TCRbeta CDR3 rearrangement, sequence reads were collapsed and filtered. For each sample, productive Simpson clonality was calculated as the square root of Simpson's diversity index across productive rearrangements. TCRdb's version of the immuneACCESS table is confined to in-frame rearrangements and falls short of the full clone set. An unresolved V gene accounts for under half of the shortfall where checked; the remainder is of unknown origin. The DNA was the basis for D and trimming; V, J and clone size are from that table. Within this sample are over 200,000 clones, with 75% to 90% of them counted one time only. The ten largest make up 5.1% of the sample.

What the study reported, not specific to this receptor: The amount of clinical and demographic metadata varied by source and participant and was provided uncurated.

The receptor was isolated from a human donor in a cohort sampled during active COVID-19. This sequence uses TRBV4-1 and TRBJ2-3; TRBD2 agrees with 13 junctional bases. The sample taken for sequencing was peripheral blood. CDR3 sequence: CASSRSGLAGSTDTQYF. DNA sequence: TGCGCCAGCAGCCGATCGGGACTAGCGGGAAGCACAGATACGCAGTATTTT.